Below, one T cell receptor (beta chain) is given with its context. Its specificity is unknown. Primers used in a second PCR of about 6 to 11 cycles were a sample-barcoded 5' primer and a J-beta primer mix. TCRdb called the 5' RACE reads again in MiXCR, with one record for every CDR3 protein. The sample shows more than 650,000 distinct CDR3 sequences, about a quarter of them seen only once. This entry comes from a study of blood T cells in healthy people across ages. Study observations and caveats: A strong correlation was found between TCR beta diversity and the percentage of naive T cells. With age, beta diversity per million T cells declined roughly linearly, significantly by 35 to 40.

The CDR3 consists of 17 residues. With V trimmed by 1 base and J by 1 base, 6 bases remained unmatched. Germline values: CDR1 DFQATT, CDR2 SNEGSKA (reference sequence). The data also belong to a second study, concerning T cells of mothers and their children.

The receptor's source is a boy aged 10-17 years in good health. Sequencing was performed on blood. V gene TRBV20-1 combines with J gene TRBJ2-3; 12 bases map to TRBD2. The CDR3 DNA reads as TGCAGTGCTAGAGGAGCTAGCGGGGGGGGAGGCACAGATACGCAGTATTTT. Translated: CSARGASGGGGTDTQYF.